This T cell receptor (beta chain) was observed in a study of T cells after yellow fever vaccination (dated by TCRdb to between 2018 and 2021). About the study as a whole: The SMART-Seq v4 Ultra Low Input RNA kit was used to prepare libraries from fractions with low cell numbers. To follow T-cell clones before and after primary and booster YFV17D yellow fever vaccination, bulk TCR alpha and beta repertoires were sequenced over time. Two healthy male donors, one aged 18 to 30 and one aged 30 to 40 years, were included in the cohort. Blood samples were taken at several timepoints before and after primary and secondary immunization, and bulk PBMC replicates and cell subsets were isolated.

Inclusive of the bounding cysteine and valine, the CDR3 is 15 residues long. CDR3 DNA is the only sequence kept; it has 45 bases, read in frame from the first base. Trimmed from V: 5 bases; trimmed from J: 0 bases; junction bases lacking a gene match: 8. Via the germline V gene (reference sequence), CDR1 is SGHKS and CDR2 YYEKEE. This clonotype was detected only a few times. Its antigen is currently not known. No base quality values were provided; no much bigger clone lies one nucleotide off. Study-wide conclusions, independent of this receptor: Compared with the primary T-cell response, the secondary T-cell response was weaker but faster, peaking on day 5 rather than day 15. A small fraction of clonotypes showed up in both the CD4 and CD8 compartments, probably as a result of convergent recombination. Only two donors were included in the study, so the extent to which the findings can be generalized is limited. After the booster, most of the clones that had expanded following primary vaccination were detected again (about 95% of CD4 and around 90% of CD8), which suggests that memory was broadly maintained. Computational filtering was required because FACS-sorted repertoires could contain abundant contaminating clonotypes from the bulk population.

TCR cDNA was made using 5'RACE template switching, a step that added a universal primer site and unique molecular identifiers. Priming of cDNA synthesis was performed from both the TCR alpha and TCR beta constant segments. Libraries were amplified in two PCR steps, with sample barcodes and sequencing adapters added in the second step. Sequencing of the libraries was done on either Illumina HiSeq 2500 (2x100 bp) or NovaSeq (2x150 bp). Under the source paper's analysis protocol: MIGEC handled demultiplexing of reads and collapsing into UMI consensus sequences, while MiXCR performed V(D)J alignment. Vaccine-responding clonotypes were identified with edgeR using replicate PBMC samples, with FDR below 0.01 and a log2 fold change above 5 up to day 15 being required. Each bulk clonotype was labeled CD4 or CD8 based on which sequenced repertoire, CD4 or CD8, contained the clonotype at higher abundance. The raw public data were reprocessed by TCRdb itself: fastp quality trimming at Q25, MiXCR clonotype calling, in-frame beta chains only. Under each unique CDR3 protein, matching rows form one entry showing the most common genes and DNA. The V and J calls shown here were made by TCRdb, not taken from the authors' results. This sample is represented by around 530,000 distinct CDR3 sequences; about a sixth of them were singletons. Of the sample, around 15% is held by the ten largest clones.

Reading the label with the study, this specimen's treatment or condition is: live attenuated yellow fever vaccine strain. At each blood-draw timepoint, two biological replicates of bulk PBMCs were collected. A standard Ficoll-Paque protocol was used to isolate PBMCs from peripheral blood. RNA was extracted with TriZol from bulk PBMCs, CD4 and CD8 fractions, and dextramer-positive and dextramer-negative fractions. The sequence was obtained from a man aged 18 to 35 who received the YFV17D yellow fever vaccine. The sequence is built from TRBV5-5 and TRBJ2-7; TRBD1 agrees with 7 junctional bases. This material consisted of PBMCs, taken more than 4 days after the first yellow fever vaccination. This receptor has the CDR3 CASSSTRGSSYEQYV. The DNA sequence is as follows: TGTGCCAGCAGTTCAACCAGGGGGAGCTCCTACGAGCAGTACGTC.